These T cell receptor beta chains were read from a single sample in a study of blood T cell repertoires in COVID-19. Generated by immunoSEQ multiplex PCR, the TCRdb table keeps only in-frame clones and is missing some. The sample records tens of thousands of clones, 80% to 90% being singletons. The sequencing sample was made of peripheral blood. These receptors came from a woman aged 70-85 years with acute or convalescent COVID-19. Each CDR3 is given with its conserved first and last residue. The D gene is left open where the match is weak. Some rows mark clone size as missing; the rest say once, few, many or name a class of expanded clone.

d_gene | abundance | j_gene | len | v_gene | CDR3nt | CDR3aa
NA | NA | TRBJ2-2 | 15 | TRBV6-5 | TGTGCCAGCAGACCACCACAGGGGAGGACCGGGGAGCTGTTTTTT | CASRPPQGRTGELFF
NA | NA | TRBJ1-2 | 16 | TRBV7-9 | TGTGCCAGCAGCCCCATGGGGGGACTGACTAACTATGGCTACACCTTC | CASSPMGGLTNYGYTF
NA | NA | TRBJ2-3 | 16 | TRBV7-2 | TGTGCCAGCAGCTTAGGGTGGGGCACCCGCACAGATACGCAGTATTTT | CASSLGWGTRTDTQYF
TRBD1 | NA | TRBJ1-4 | 14 | TRBV5-6 | TGTGCCAGCAGCTCGGGACAGATTAATGAAAAACTGTTTTTT | CASSSGQINEKLFF
NA | NA | TRBJ1-1 | 15 | TRBV7-8 | TGTGCCAGCAGCTTAGGCGCTCGGGGGAACACTGAAGCTTTCTTT | CASSLGARGNTEAFF
TRBD1 | once | TRBJ2-5 | 16 | TRBV25-1 | TGTGCCAGCAGTCCGGTGGGGACAGTCTGGATGGAGACCCAGTACTTC | CASSPVGTVWMETQYF
TRBD1 | NA | TRBJ2-2 | 15 | TRBV5-1 | TGCGCCAGCAGCTTGGACAGGGGGGCTACCGGGGAGCTGTTTTTT | CASSLDRGATGELFF
TRBD2 | NA | TRBJ2-5 | 12 | TRBV3-1/TRBV3-2 | TGTGCCAGCAACTGGGGGGGAGAGACCCAGTACTTC | CASNWGGETQYF
NA | NA | TRBJ1-6 | 15 | TRBV28 | TGTGCCAGCAGTCCGATTAGCTCCTATAATTCACCCCTCCACTTT | CASSPISSYNSPLHF
TRBD1 | once | TRBJ2-3 | 18 | TRBV9 | TGTGCCAGCAACCTATTGGACAGGTTGGGGGAGAGCACAGATACGCAGTATTTT | CASNLLDRLGESTDTQYF
TRBD2 | NA | TRBJ2-5 | 13 | TRBV12-3/TRBV12-4 | TGTGCCAGCAGTAGACTAGCGGAAGAGACCCAGTACTTC | CASSRLAEETQYF
NA | NA | TRBJ2-2 | 17 | TRBV27 | TGTGCCAGCAGTTTCCGAGGACAGGGACTAATCACCGGGGAGCTGTTTTTT | CASSFRGQGLITGELFF
NA | NA | TRBJ2-2 | 13 | TRBV27 | TGTGCCAGCAGTTTAAGGGGCTCTGGGGAGCTGTTTTTT | CASSLRGSGELFF
NA | NA | TRBJ1-1 | 15 | TRBV6-5 | TGTGCCAGCAGCCGACGCCGGGACACTGGGTTTGAGGCTTTCTTT | CASSRRRDTGFEAFF
NA | once | TRBJ2-5 | 16 | TRBV5-5 | TGTGCCAGCAGCTTGGAAGGCGGGGCCTACCAAGAGACCCAGTACTTC | CASSLEGGAYQETQYF
TRBD1 | NA | TRBJ1-2 | 12 | TRBV29-1 | TGCAGCGTCGCGGACAGGATTCATGGCTACACCTTC | CSVADRIHGYTF
TRBD1 | NA | TRBJ2-6 | 18 | TRBV24-1 | TGTGCCACCAGTCCACGACAGGGGGCTTTTGGTGGGGCCAACGTCCTGACTTTC | CATSPRQGAFGGANVLTF
NA | NA | TRBJ1-2 | 14 | TRBV7-8 | TGTGCCAGCAGCTTGTCCGGGACAACCTATGGCTACACCTTC | CASSLSGTTYGYTF
TRBD1 | NA | TRBJ1-5 | 19 | TRBV6-1 | TGTGCCAGCAGTGAAGCACTCGACCTTTGGGCAGGGGGTAATCAGCCCCAGCATTTT | CASSEALDLWAGGNQPQHF
TRBD2 | NA | TRBJ2-2 | 16 | TRBV7-9 | TGTGCCAGCACCCTCCGGGGCGGGGGGAACACCGGGGAGCTGTTTTTT | CASTLRGGGNTGELFF
TRBD1 | NA | TRBJ1-2 | 14 | TRBV7-2 | TGTGCCAGCAGCCCAGGACAGGGTGGTTTGGGCTACACCTTC | CASSPGQGGLGYTF
NA | NA | TRBJ1-6 | 13 | TRBV27 | TGTGCCAGCACCCCGGGGTATAATTCACCCCTCCACTTT | CASTPGYNSPLHF
NA | NA | TRBJ1-2 | 13 | TRBV7-9 | TGTGCCAGCAGCTCGGACGGGCCAGGGGGCTACACCTTC | CASSSDGPGGYTF
TRBD2 | NA | TRBJ2-3 | 16 | TRBV7-6 | TGTGCCAGCAGCTTAGAGCGGGATTCTAGCACAGATACGCAGTATTTT | CASSLERDSSTDTQYF
NA | NA | TRBJ1-2 | 18 | TRBV4-3 | TGCGCCAGCAGCCAAGGGCGTTGGATGGGCATAGCTAACTATGGCTACACCTTC | CASSQGRWMGIANYGYTF
NA | NA | TRBJ1-1 | 15 | TRBV6-2/TRBV6-3 | TGTGCCAGCAGTTACGTAAATACAGTGAACACTGAAGCTTTCTTT | CASSYVNTVNTEAFF
TRBD1 | NA | TRBJ1-1 | 13 | TRBV6-2/TRBV6-3 | TGTGCCAGCAGCGGACAGGTATACACTGAAGCTTTCTTT | CASSGQVYTEAFF
NA | NA | TRBJ1-2 | 15 | TRBV6-5 | TGTGCCAGCAGTTACTCCGGCAGGGTTAACTATGGCTACACCTTC | CASSYSGRVNYGYTF
NA | NA | TRBJ2-5 | 15 | TRBV5-5 | TGTGCCAGCAGCCCGTTGGTAGCGGCGCAAGAGACCCAGTACTTC | CASSPLVAAQETQYF
TRBD1 | NA | TRBJ2-2 | 17 | TRBV27 | TGTGCCAGCAGTTATCCGGTACAGGGGGGTATCTTGGGGGAGCTGTTTTTT | CASSYPVQGGILGELFF
NA | NA | TRBJ1-2 | 14 | TRBV28 | TGTGCCAGCACCTGTCGGACAGCTTTATGCGGCTACACCTTC | CASTCRTALCGYTF
TRBD2 | NA | TRBJ2-1 | 15 | TRBV7-9 | TGTGCCAGCAGCTTCTCTAGCGGGGGGTACAATGAGCAGTTCTTC | CASSFSSGGYNEQFF
TRBD1 | NA | TRBJ1-2 | 17 | TRBV5-1 | TGCGCCAGCAGCTTGGACCCAGCCGGGACAGGGGATTATGGCTACACCTTC | CASSLDPAGTGDYGYTF
TRBD1 | NA | TRBJ2-3 | 15 | TRBV27 | TGTGCCAGCAGCGCCACGGGACAGGGATTCGATACGCAGTATTTT | CASSATGQGFDTQYF
TRBD2 | NA | TRBJ2-1 | 15 | TRBV6-6 | TGTGCCAGCAGCACAAGCGGGAGCTTTGTCAATGAGCAGTTCTTC | CASSTSGSFVNEQFF
NA | NA | TRBJ2-2 | 15 | TRBV5-6 | TGTGCCAGCAGCTGGGACACAGCGAACACCGGGGAGCTGTTTTTT | CASSWDTANTGELFF
NA | NA | TRBJ1-4 | 14 | TRBV10-3 | TGTGCCATCAGTGAGCAACATACGAATGAAAAACTGTTTTTT | CAISEQHTNEKLFF
TRBD2 | NA | TRBJ2-2 | 16 | TRBV19 | TGTGCCAGTAGTATACTAGCGGGGGGGTCAGCCGGGGAGCTGTTTTTT | CASSILAGGSAGELFF
NA | NA | TRBJ2-5 | 15 | TRBV11-3 | TGTGCCAGCAGCTTAGATCGGGGAGGACAAGAGACCCAGTACTTC | CASSLDRGGQETQYF
NA | NA | TRBJ2-5 | 13 | TRBV28 | TGTGCCAGCAGTTATTCAGGGATTGAGACCCAGTACTTC | CASSYSGIETQYF
NA | NA | TRBJ1-2 | 13 | TRBV6-5 | TGTGCCAGCAGTTACTCTTATTGGGGCGTGCACACCTTC | CASSYSYWGVHTF
NA | NA | TRBJ2-3 | 14 | TRBV5-1 | TGCGCCAGCAGCTCCACGGGACTGAGGGATACGCAGTATTTT | CASSSTGLRDTQYF
NA | NA | TRBJ2-5 | 15 | TRBV5-4 | TGTGCCAGCAGCTTTAACAGGGATCTATTGGAGACCCAGTACTTC | CASSFNRDLLETQYF
TRBD1 | NA | TRBJ1-1 | 14 | TRBV10-3 | TGTGCCATCAGGTCGGGACAGGATTGGACTGAAGCTTTCTTT | CAIRSGQDWTEAFF
TRBD2 | NA | TRBJ2-1 | 18 | TRBV4-3 | TGCGCCAGCAGCCAAGATCGTGGAGGGACTAGCGGGTACAATGAGCAGTTCTTC | CASSQDRGGTSGYNEQFF
TRBD1 | NA | TRBJ1-4 | 16 | TRBV9 | TGTGCCAGCAGCGCCGGGACAGGCCCAACTAATGAAAAACTGTTTTTT | CASSAGTGPTNEKLFF
NA | NA | TRBJ2-1 | 16 | TRBV15 | TGTGCCACCAGCAGAGAAGATGGGGGCCTTACCGTAGAGCAGTTCTTC | CATSREDGGLTVEQFF
TRBD1 | NA | TRBJ2-3 | 14 | TRBV28 | TGTGCCAGCAGTTCCTCAGGGGGCGCAGATACGCAGTATTTT | CASSSSGGADTQYF
TRBD2 | NA | TRBJ2-5 | 15 | TRBV14 | TGTGCCAGCAGCCTTCTAGCGGGGCAAAGGGAGACCCAGTACTTC | CASSLLAGQRETQYF
NA | NA | TRBJ1-2 | 13 | TRBV5-4 | TGTGCCAGCAGCGGGGGCTACAGCTATGGCTACACCTTC | CASSGGYSYGYTF